This TCR beta chain was recorded in a study of T cells after yellow fever vaccination. The V and J ends lost 0 bases and 4 bases respectively, with 8 bases between them. This CDR3 has 15 residues. Germline V CDR1 and CDR2: SGHDT, YYEEEE. TCRdb processed the 5' RACE reads anew with MiXCR; each CDR3 protein has one entry. The sample yields around 350,000 distinct CDR3 sequences, over 5% seen once. This clonotype has a handful of counts. The sample in question was PBMCs, obtained 5 days after the yellow fever booster vaccination. The chain recombines TRBV5-6 with TRBJ2-6; D call uncertain. This sequence was found in a man aged 25 to 40 who received the YFV17D yellow fever vaccine. In DNA form, the CDR3 reads TGTGCCAGCAGCTTGGGACGGCCCGGGGCCAACGTCCTGACTTTC. Its protein is CASSLGRPGANVLTF.